This T cell receptor beta chain originates from a study of CD8+ T cells in alopecia areata. There are 13 residues in the CDR3. Germline lookup yields CDR1 SQVTM and CDR2 ANQGSEA. Trimming at V came to 6 bases and at J to 10 bases, leaving 8 bases not matched to a gene. For this clone: Its antigen is currently unknown.

General study results and limits: Mice showed TCR sharing more clearly than patients did, possibly owing to HLA. Higher clonality than in normal scalp was seen in lesional scalp, especially alopecia totalis/universalis.

Sorting separated CD4+ and CD8+ T cells out of PBMCs. Extracted RNA was reverse transcribed, and the resulting cDNA served as sequencing template. Generated by immunoSEQ multiplex PCR, the TCRdb table keeps only in-frame clones and is missing some. The sample carries fewer than 150,000 clones, less than 70% recorded once. V usage is TRBV29-1 and J usage is TRBJ2-1; TRBD2 agrees at 11 bases. The source material was CD4+ T cells sorted from blood. This TCR was sampled from a human donor in good health. For the CDR3, the DNA is TGCAGCGTAGATAGCGGGGGGGCCATCGAGCAGTTCTTC. Amino acid sequence: CSVDSGGAIEQFF.